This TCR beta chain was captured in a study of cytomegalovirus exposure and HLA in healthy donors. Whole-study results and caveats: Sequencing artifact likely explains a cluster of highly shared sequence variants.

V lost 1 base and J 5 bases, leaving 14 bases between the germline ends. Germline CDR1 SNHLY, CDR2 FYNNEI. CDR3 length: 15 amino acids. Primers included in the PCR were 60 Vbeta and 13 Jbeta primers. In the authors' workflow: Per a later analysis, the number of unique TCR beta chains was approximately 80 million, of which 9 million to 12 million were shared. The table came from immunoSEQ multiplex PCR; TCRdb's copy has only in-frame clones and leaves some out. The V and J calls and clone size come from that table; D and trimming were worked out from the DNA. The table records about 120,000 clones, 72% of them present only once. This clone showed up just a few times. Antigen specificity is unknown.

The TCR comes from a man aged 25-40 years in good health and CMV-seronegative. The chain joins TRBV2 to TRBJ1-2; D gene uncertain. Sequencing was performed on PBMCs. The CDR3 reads CASSEEVHKRYGYTF. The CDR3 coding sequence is TGTGCCAGCAGTGAAGAGGTCCACAAGCGTTATGGCTACACCTTC.